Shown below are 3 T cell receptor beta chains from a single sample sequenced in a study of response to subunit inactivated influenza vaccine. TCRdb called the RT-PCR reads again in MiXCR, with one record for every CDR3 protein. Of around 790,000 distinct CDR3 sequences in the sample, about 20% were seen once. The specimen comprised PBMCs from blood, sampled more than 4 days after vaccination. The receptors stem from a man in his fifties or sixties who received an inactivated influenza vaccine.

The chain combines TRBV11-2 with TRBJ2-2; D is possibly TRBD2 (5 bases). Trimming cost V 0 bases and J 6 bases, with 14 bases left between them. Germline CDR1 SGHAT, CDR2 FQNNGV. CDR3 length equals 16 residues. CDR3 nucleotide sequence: TGTGCCAGCAGCTTAGAGTACTTACCCGGGGCCGGGGAGCTGTTTTTT. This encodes CASSLEYLPGAGELFF.

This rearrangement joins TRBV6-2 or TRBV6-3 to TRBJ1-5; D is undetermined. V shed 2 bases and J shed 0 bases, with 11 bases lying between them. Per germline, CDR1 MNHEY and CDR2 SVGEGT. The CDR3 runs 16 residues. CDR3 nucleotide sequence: TGTGCCAGCAGTTACATGACACCCTATAGCAATCAGCCCCAGCATTTT. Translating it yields CASSYMTPYSNQPQHF.

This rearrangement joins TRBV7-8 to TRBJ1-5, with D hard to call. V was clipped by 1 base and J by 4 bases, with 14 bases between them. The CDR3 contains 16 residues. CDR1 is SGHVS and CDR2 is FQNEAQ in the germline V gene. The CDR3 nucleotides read TGTGCCAGCAGCTTAGGGTCGAAGGCAGTTAATCAGCCCCAGCATTTT. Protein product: CASSLGSKAVNQPQHF.